The clone carrying this T cell receptor (beta chain) appeared a few times. This CDR3 spans 17 amino acids. Germline values: CDR1 SGHDT, CDR2 YYEEEE. V trimming: 4 bases; J trimming: 1 base; junction bases outside the gene matches: 6. TCRdb reprocessed the RT-PCR reads with MiXCR, giving one entry per CDR3 protein. Altogether about 680,000 distinct CDR3 sequences are present, 11% to 15% being singletons, with the ten largest covering around 3.3%. Source material: memory CD4+ T cells from blood. This receptor was taken from a female donor in good health, serving as a healthy control. The V call is TRBV5-6, the J call TRBJ2-2; TRBD2 agrees at 11 bases. CDR3 region: CASSPISGRENTGELFF. CDR3 DNA sequence: TGTGCCAGCAGCCCCATTAGCGGGAGGGAGAACACCGGGGAGCTGTTTTTT. The entire variable domain, with the rest obtained from reference TRBV5-6 and TRBJ2-2, is as follows: DAGVTQSPTHLIKTRGQQVTLRCSPKSGHDTVSWYQQALGQGPQFIFQYYEEEERQRGNFPDRFSGHQFPNYSSELNVNALLLGDSALYLCASSPISGRENTGELFFGEGSRLTVL.